This T cell receptor (beta chain) was sequenced in a study of blood T cell repertoires in COVID-19. As handled by the study authors: Reference gene primer amplification gave nucleated cell count estimates. Produced via immunoSEQ multiplex PCR; TCRdb's table is partial and in-frame only. V, J and clone size are those of that table, while D and trimming were read from the DNA. Of about 250,000 clones in the sample, 85% to 90% were seen once. V was trimmed by 3 bases and J by 2 bases, leaving 5 bases between them. The CDR3 extends over 13 amino acids. Per the germline V gene, CDR1 is SGHVS and CDR2 is FQNEAQ.

The J gene is TRBJ1-5, the V gene TRBV7-8; D unresolved. The sample taken for sequencing was peripheral blood. The sequence came from a man aged 25 to 40 with acute or convalescent COVID-19. CDR3 region: CASSFQGNQPQHF. The CDR3 DNA follows: TGTGCCAGCAGCTTTCAGGGCAATCAGCCCCAGCATTTT.